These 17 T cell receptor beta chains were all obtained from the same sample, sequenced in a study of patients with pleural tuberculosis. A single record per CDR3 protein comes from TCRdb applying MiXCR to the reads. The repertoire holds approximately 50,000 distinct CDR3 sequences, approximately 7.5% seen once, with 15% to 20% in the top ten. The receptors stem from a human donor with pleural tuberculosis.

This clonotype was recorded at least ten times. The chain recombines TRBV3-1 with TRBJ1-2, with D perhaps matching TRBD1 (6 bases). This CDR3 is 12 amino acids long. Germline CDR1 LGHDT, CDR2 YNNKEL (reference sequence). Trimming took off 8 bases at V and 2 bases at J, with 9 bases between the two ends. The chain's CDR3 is CASQGQNYGYTF. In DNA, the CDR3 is TGTGCCAGCCAGGGGCAGAACTATGGCTACACCTTC.

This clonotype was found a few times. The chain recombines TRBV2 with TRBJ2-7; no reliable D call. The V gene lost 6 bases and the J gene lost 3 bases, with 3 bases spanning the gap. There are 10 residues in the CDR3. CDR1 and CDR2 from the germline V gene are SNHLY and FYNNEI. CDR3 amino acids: CASSGYEQYV. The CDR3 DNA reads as TGTGCCAGCAGCGGCTACGAGCAGTACGTC.

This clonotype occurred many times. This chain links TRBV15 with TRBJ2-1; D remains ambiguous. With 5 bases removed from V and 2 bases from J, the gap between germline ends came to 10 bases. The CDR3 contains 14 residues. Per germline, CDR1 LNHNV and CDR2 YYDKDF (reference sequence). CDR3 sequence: CATSSLVAYNEQFF. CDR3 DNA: TGTGCCACCAGCTCCCTTGTGGCCTACAATGAGCAGTTCTTC. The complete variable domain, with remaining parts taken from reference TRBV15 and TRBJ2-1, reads DAMVIQNPRYQVTQFGKPVTLSCSQTLNHNVMYWYQQKSSQAPKLLFHYYDKDFNNEADTPDNFQSRRPNTSFCFLDIRSPGLGDTAMYLCATSSLVAYNEQFFGPGTRLTVL.

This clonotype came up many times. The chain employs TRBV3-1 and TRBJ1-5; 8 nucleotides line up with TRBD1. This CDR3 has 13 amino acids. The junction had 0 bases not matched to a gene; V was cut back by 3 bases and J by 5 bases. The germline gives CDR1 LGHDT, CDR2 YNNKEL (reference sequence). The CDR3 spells CASSQDRDQPQHF. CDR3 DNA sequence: TGTGCCAGCAGCCAGGACAGGGATCAGCCCCAGCATTTT.

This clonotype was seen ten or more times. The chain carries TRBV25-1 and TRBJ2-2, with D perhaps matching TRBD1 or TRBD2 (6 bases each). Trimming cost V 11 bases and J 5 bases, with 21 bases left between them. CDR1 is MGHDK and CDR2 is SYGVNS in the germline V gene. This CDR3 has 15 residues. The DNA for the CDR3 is TGTGCCTCCAGGGGCACGGGGGTGAGGACCGGGGAGCTGTTTTTT. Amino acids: CASRGTGVRTGELFF.

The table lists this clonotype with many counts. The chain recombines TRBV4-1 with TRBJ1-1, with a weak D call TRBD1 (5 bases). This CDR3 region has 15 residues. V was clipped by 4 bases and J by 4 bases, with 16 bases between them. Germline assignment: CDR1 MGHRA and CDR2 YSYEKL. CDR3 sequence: CASSLYIPGGTEAFF. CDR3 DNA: TGCGCCAGCAGCCTTTACATTCCGGGGGGCACTGAAGCTTTCTTT.

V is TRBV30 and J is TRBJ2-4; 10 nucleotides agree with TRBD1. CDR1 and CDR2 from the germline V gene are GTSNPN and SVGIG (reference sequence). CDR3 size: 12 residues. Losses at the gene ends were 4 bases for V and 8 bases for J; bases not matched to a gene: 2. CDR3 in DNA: TGTGCCTGGACCGGACAGGGGGACATTCAGTACTTC. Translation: CAWTGQGDIQYF.

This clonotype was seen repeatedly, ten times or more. The CDR3: CASSPQGETQYF. The CDR3 DNA reads as TGTGCCAGCAGCCCCCAGGGGGAGACCCAGTACTTC. This chain links TRBV11-3 with TRBJ2-5; D possibly corresponds to TRBD1 (6 bases). V lost 5 bases to trimming and J lost 5 bases, with 9 bases between them. In germline, CDR1 is SGHNT, CDR2 YENEEA. This CDR3 spans 12 amino acids. The variable domain in full, completed from reference TRBV11-3 and TRBJ2-5, reads EAGVVQSPRYKIIEKKQPVAFWCNPISGHNTLYWYLQNLGQGPELLIRYENEEAVDDSQLPKDRFSAERLKGVDSTLKIQPAELGDSAVYLCASSPQGETQYFGPGTRLLVL.

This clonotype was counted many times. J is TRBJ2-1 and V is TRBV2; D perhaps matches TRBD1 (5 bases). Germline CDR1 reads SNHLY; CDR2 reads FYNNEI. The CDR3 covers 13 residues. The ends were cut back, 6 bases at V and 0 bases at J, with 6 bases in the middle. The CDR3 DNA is TGTGCCAGCAGGCAGGGCTCCTACAATGAGCAGTTCTTC. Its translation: CASRQGSYNEQFF.

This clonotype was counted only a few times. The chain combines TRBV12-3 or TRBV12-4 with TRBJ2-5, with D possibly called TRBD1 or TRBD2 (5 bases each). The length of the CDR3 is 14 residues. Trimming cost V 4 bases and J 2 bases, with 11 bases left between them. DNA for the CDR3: TGTGCCAGCAGTTCCGGGACCTTTCAAGAGACCCAGTACTTC. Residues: CASSSGTFQETQYF.

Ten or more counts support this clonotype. CDR3: CASRGLGSYEQYF. In DNA form, the CDR3 reads TGTGCCAGCAGGGGTCTGGGGTCCTACGAGCAGTACTTC. This chain uses TRBV27 with TRBJ2-7, with no clear D. Germline V gene data show CDR1 as MNHEY and CDR2 as SMNVEV (reference sequence). CDR3 length: 13 residues. Trimming left V 6 bases short and J 1 base short, with 10 bases between.

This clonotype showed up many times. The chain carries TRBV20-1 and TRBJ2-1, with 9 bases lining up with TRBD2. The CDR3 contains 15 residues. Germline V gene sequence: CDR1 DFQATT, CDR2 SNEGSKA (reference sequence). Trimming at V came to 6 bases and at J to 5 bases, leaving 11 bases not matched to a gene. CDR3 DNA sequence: TGCAGTGCCAGGAGGGCGGGAGGGATAAACAATGAGCAGTTCTTC. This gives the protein CSARRAGGINNEQFF.

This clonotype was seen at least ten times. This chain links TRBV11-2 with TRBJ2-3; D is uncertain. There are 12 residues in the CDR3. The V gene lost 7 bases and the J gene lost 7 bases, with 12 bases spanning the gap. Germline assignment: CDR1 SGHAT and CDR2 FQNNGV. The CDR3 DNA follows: TGTGCCAGCACTACCACTCAGAATACGCAGTATTTT. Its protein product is CASTTTQNTQYF.

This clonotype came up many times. CDR3 DNA sequence: TGTGCCAGCAGTTTTCAAGCGGGAGGGCCAGATACGCAGTATTTT. Amino acid sequence: CASSFQAGGPDTQYF. J is TRBJ2-3 and V is TRBV28; 10 bases map to TRBD2. Germline V gene lookup returns CDR1 MDHEN and CDR2 SYDVKM. Losses at the gene ends were 3 bases for V and 4 bases for J; bases not matched to a gene: 4. This CDR3 spans 15 amino acids.

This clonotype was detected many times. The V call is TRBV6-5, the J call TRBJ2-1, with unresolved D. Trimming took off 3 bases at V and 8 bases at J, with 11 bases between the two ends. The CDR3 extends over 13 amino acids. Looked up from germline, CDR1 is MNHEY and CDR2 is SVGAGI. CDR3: CASSYLARDEQFF. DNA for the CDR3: TGTGCCAGCAGTTATCTCGCCCGGGATGAGCAGTTCTTC.

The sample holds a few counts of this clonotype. The CDR3 DNA is TGTGCCAGCAGCTTAAACATAGCGGGAGCGAGCACAGATACGCAGTATTTT. Its translation: CASSLNIAGASTDTQYF. This chain links TRBV7-3 with TRBJ2-3; 9 bases align to TRBD2. The CDR3 sequence is 17 residues long. V gave up 1 base and J gave up 0 bases; unmatched junction bases: 5. Germline V gene data show CDR1 as SGHTA and CDR2 as FQGTGA.

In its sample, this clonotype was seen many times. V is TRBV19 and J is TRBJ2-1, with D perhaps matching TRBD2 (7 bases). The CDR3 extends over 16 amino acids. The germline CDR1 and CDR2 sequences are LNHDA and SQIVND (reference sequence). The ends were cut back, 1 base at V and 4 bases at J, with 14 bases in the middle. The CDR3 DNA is TGTGCCAGTAGTATAGTTTCAGCGGGACAATACAATGAGCAGTTCTTC. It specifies CASSIVSAGQYNEQFF.